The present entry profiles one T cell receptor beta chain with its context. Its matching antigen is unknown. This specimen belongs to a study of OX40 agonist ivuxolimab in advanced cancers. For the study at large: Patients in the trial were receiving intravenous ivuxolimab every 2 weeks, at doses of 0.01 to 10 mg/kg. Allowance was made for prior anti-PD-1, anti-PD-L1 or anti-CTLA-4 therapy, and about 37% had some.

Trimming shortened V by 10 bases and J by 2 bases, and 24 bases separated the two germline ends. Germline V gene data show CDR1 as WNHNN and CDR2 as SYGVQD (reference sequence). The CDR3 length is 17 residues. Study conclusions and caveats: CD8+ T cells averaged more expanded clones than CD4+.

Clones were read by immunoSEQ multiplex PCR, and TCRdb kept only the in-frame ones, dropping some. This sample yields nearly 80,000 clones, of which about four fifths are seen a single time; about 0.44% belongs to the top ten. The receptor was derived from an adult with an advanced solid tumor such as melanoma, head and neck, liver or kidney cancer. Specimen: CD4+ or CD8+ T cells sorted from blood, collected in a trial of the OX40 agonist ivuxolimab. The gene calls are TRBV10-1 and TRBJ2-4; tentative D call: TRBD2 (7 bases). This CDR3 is CATQPSGGGPSKNIQYF. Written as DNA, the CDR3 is TGCGCCACCCAACCTAGCGGAGGGGGACCTTCCAAAAACATTCAGTACTTC.